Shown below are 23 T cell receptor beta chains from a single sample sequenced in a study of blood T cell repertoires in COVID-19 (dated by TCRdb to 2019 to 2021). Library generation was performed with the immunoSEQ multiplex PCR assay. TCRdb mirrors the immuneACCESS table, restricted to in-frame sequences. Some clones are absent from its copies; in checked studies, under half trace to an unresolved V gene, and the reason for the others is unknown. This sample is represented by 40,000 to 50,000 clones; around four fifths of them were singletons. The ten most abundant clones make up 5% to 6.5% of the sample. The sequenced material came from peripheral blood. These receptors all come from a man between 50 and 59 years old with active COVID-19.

This CDR3 reads CAISIQGQGEAFF. The CDR3 coding sequence is TGTGCCATCAGTATACAGGGGCAGGGTGAAGCTTTCTTT. The chain has TRBV10-3 and TRBJ1-1, with TRBD1 matching 7 bases. The V gene's germline CDR1 is ENHRY and CDR2 SYGVKD. V gave up 5 bases and J gave up 7 bases; unmatched junction bases: 7. The CDR3 consists of 13 residues.

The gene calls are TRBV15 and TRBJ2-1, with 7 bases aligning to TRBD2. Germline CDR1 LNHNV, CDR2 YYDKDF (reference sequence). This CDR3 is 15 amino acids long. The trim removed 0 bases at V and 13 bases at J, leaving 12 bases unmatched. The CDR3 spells CATSRDAIAGDVQFF. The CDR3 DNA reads TGTGCCACCAGCAGAGATGCGATCGCGGGGGATGTTCAGTTCTTC.

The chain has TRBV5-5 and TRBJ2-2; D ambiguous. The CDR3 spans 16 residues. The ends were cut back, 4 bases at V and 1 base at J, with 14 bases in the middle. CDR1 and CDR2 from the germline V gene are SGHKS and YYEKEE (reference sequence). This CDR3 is CASSGFWPGNTGELFF. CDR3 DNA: TGTGCCAGCAGCGGGTTTTGGCCGGGGAACACCGGGGAGCTGTTTTTT.

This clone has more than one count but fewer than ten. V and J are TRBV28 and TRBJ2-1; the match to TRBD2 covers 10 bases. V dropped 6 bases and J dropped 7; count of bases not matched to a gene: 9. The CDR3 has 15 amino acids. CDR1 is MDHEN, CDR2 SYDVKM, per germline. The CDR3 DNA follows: TGTGCCAGCAGACAAGGAGCGGGAGGGATTAATGAGCAGTTCTTC. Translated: CASRQGAGGINEQFF.

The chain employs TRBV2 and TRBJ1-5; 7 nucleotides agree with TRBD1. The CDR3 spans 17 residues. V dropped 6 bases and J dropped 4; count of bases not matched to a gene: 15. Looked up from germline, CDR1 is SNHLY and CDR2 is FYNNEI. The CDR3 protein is CASRTGLNRGGNQPQHF. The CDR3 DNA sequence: TGTGCCAGCAGAACGGGACTGAACAGGGGAGGTAATCAGCCCCAGCATTTT.

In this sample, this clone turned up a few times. The CDR3 DNA is TGTGCCAGTAGTCCTTGGGACAGACAAGAGACCCAGTACTTC. It translates to CASSPWDRQETQYF. The V gene is TRBV19, the J gene TRBJ2-5; 7 nucleotides agree with TRBD1. The CDR3 spans 14 residues. J was trimmed by 2 bases and V by 5 bases; bases with no gene match: 5. Germline V CDR1 and CDR2: LNHDA, SQIVND (reference sequence).

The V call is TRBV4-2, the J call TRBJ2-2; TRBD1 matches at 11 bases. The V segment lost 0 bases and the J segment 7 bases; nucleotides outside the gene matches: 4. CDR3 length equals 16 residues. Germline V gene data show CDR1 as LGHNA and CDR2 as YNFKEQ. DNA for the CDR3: TGTGCCAGCAGCCAAGAAGGACAGGGGGCCGTCGGGGAGCTGTTTTTT. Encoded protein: CASSQEGQGAVGELFF.

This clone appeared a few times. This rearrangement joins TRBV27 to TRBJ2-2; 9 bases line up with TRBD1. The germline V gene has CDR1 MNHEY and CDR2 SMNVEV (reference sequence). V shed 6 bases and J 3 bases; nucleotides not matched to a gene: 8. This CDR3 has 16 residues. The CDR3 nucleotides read TGTGCCAGCAGACTTACAGGGGGCTTAGACACCGGGGAGCTGTTTTTT. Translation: CASRLTGGLDTGELFF.

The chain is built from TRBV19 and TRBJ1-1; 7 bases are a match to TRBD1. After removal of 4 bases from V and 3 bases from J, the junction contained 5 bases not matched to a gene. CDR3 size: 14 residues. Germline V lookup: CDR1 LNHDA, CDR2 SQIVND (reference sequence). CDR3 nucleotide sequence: TGTGCCAGTAGTACGAAGGGGGCGCACACTGAAGCTTTCTTT. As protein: CASSTKGAHTEAFF.

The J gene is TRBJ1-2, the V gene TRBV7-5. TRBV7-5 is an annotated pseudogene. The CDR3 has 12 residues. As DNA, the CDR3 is TGTGTCAGAAGCTTAAGAGGGTATGGCTACACCTTC. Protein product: CVRSLRGYGYTF.

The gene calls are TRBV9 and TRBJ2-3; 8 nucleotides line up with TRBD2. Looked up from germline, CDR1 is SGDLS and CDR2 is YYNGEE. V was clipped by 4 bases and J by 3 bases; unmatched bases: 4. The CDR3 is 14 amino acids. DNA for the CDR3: TGTGCCAGCAGCCTCAGCGGGGGAACAGATACGCAGTATTTT. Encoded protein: CASSLSGGTDTQYF. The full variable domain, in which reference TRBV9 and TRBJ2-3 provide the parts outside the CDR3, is DSGVTQTPKHLITATGQRVTLRCSPRSGDLSVYWYQQSLDQGLQFLIQYYNGEERAKGNILERFSAQQFPDLHSELNLSSLELGDSALYFCASSLSGGTDTQYFGPGTRLTVL.

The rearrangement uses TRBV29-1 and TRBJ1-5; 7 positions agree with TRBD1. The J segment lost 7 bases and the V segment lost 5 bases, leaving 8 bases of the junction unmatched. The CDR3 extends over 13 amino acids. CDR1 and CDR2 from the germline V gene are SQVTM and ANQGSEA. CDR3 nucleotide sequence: TGCAGCGTTCTGACAGGGACGGGCCAGCCCCAGCATTTT. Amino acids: CSVLTGTGQPQHF.

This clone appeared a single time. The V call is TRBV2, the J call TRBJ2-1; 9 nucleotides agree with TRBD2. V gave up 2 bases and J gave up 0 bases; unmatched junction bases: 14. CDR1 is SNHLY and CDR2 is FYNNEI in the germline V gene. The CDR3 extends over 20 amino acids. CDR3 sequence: CASSEMRTSETTFSYNEQFF. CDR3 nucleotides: TGTGCCAGCAGTGAAATGCGGACTAGCGAGACCACTTTCTCCTACAATGAGCAGTTCTTC.

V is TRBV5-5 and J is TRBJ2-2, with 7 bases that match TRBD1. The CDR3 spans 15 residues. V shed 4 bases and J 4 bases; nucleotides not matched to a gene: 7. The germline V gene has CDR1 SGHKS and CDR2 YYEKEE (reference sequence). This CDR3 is CASSVDRRVTGELFF. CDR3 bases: TGTGCCAGCAGCGTGGACAGGAGAGTCACCGGGGAGCTGTTTTTT.

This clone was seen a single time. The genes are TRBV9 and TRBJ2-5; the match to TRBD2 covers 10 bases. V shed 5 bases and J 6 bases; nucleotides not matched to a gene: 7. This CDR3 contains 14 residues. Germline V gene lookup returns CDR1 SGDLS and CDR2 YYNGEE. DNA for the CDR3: TGTGCCAGCAGTCCTAGCGGGAGTATGCAGACCCAGTACTTC. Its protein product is CASSPSGSMQTQYF.

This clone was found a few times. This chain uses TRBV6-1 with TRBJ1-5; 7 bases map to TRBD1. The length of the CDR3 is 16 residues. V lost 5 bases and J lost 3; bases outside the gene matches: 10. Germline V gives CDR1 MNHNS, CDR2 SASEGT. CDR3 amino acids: CASSKGGAFNNQPQHF. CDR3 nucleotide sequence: TGTGCCAGCAGTAAAGGGGGCGCGTTTAACAATCAGCCCCAGCATTTT.

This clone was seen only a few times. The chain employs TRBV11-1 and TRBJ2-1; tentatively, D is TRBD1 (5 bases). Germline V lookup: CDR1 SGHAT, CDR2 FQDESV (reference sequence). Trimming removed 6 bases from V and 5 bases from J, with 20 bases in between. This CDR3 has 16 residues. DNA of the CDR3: TGTGCCAGCAGTACTCTCCAGGGTGCTGGGAACAATGAGCAGTTCTTC. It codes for CASSTLQGAGNNEQFF.

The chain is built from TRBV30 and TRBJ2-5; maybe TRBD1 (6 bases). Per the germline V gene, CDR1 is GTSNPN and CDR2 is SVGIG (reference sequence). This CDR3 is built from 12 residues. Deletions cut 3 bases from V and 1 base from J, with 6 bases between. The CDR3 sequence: CAWRQGQETQYF. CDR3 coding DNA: TGTGCCTGGAGACAGGGCCAAGAGACCCAGTACTTC.

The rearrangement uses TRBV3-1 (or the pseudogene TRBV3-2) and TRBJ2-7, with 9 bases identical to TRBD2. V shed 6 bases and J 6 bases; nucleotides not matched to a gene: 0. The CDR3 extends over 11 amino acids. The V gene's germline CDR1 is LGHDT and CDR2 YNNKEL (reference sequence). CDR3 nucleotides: TGTGCCAGCAGGCGGGGGGGCGAGCAGTACTTC. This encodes CASRRGGEQYF.

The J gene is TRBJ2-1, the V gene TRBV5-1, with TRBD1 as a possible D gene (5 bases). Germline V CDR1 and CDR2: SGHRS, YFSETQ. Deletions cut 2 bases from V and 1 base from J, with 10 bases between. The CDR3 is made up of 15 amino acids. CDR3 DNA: TGCGCCAGCAGCTTTCTTCAGGGTTCCTACAATGAGCAGTTCTTC. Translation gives CASSFLQGSYNEQFF.

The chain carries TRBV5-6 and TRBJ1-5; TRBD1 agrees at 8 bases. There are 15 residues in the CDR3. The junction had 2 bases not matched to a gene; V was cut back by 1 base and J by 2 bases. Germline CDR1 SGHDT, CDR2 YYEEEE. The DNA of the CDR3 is TGTGCCAGCAGCTTGAGGGGACAGGGCAATCAGCCCCAGCATTTT. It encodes CASSLRGQGNQPQHF.

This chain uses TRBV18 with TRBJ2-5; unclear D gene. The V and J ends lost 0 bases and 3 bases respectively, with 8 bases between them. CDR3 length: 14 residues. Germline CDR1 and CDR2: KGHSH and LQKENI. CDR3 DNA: TGTGCCAGCTCACCACCGTCGTTAGAAGAGACCCAGTACTTC. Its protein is CASSPPSLEETQYF.

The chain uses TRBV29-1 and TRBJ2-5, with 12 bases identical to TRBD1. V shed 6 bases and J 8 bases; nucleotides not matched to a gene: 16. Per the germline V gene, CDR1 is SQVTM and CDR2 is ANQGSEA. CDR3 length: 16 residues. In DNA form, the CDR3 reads TGCAGCGTGGGACAGGGGGCGCCGGGTCAATTTTTTACCCAGTACTTC. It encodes CSVGQGAPGQFFTQYF.